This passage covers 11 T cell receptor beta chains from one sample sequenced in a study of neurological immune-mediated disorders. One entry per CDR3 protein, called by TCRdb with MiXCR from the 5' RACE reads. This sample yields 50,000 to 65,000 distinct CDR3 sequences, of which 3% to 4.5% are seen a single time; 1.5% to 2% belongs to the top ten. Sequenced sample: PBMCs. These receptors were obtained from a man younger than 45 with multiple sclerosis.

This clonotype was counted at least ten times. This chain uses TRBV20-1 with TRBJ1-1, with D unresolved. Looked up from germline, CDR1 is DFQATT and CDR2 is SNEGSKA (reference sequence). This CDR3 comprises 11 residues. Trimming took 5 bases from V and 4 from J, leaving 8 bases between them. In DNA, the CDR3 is TGCAGTGCTCAGACACGCACTGAAGCTTTCTTT. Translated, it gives CSAQTRTEAFF.

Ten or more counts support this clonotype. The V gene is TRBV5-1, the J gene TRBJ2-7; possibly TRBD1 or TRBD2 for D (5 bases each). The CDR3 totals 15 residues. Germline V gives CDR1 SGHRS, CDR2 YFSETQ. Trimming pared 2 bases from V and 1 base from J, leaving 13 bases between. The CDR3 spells CASSLSGLRSYEQYF. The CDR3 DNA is TGCGCCAGCAGCTTATCGGGGCTACGTTCCTACGAGCAGTACTTC.

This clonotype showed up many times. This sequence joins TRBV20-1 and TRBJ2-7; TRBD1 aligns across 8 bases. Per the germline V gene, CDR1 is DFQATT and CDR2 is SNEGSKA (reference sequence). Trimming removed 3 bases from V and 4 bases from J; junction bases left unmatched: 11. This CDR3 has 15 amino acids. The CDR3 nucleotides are TGCAGTGCTAGTGGTCAGGGGGCAAACATATACGAGCAGTACTTC. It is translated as CSASGQGANIYEQYF.

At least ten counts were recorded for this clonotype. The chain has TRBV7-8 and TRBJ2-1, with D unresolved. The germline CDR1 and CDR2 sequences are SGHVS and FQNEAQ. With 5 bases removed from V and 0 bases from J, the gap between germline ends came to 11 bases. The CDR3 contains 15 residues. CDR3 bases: TGTGCCAGCAGCGCCACCGGGTTCTCCTACAATGAGCAGTTCTTC. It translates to CASSATGFSYNEQFF. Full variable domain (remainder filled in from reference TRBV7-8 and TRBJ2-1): GAGVSQSPRYKVAKRGQDVALRCDPISGHVSLFWYQQALGQGPEFLTYFQNEAQLDKSGLPSDRFFAERPEGSVSTLKIQRTQQEDSAVYLCASSATGFSYNEQFFGPGTRLTVL.

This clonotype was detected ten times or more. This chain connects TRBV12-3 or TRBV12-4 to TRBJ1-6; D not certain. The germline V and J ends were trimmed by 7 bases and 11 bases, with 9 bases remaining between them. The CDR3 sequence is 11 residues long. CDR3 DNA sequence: TGTGCCAGCATGAAGGCGCCACCCCTCCACTTT. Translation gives CASMKAPPLHF.

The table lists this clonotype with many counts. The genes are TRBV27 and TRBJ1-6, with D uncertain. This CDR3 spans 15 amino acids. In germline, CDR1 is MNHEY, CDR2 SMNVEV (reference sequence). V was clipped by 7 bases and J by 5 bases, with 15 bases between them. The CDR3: CASKTGSTHNSPLHF. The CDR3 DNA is TGTGCCAGCAAAACGGGCTCTACTCATAATTCACCCCTCCACTTT.

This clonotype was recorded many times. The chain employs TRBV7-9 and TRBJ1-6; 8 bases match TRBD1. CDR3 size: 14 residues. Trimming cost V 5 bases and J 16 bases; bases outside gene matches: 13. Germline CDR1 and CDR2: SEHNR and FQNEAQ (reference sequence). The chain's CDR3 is CASSPPDRAPRLHF. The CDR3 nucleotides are TGTGCCAGCAGCCCTCCGGACAGGGCCCCGCGGCTCCACTTT.

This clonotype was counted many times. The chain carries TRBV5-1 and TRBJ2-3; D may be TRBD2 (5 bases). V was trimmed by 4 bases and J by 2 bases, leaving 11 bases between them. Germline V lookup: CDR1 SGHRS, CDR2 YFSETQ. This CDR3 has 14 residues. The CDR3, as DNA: TGCGCCAGCAGCATCAATAGCGACACAGATACGCAGTATTTT. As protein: CASSINSDTDTQYF.

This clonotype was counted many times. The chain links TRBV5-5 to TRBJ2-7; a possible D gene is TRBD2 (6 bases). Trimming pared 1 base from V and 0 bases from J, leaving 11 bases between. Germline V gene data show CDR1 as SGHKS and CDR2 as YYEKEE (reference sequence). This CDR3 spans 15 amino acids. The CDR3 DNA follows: TGTGCCAGCAGCTTGTTATCGGGACTCTCCTACGAGCAGTACTTC. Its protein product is CASSLLSGLSYEQYF.

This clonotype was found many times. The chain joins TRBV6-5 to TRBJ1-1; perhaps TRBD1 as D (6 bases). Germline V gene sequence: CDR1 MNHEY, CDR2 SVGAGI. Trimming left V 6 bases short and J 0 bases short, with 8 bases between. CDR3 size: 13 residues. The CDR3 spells CASRRQVNTEAFF. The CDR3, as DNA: TGTGCCAGCAGGAGACAGGTGAACACTGAAGCTTTCTTT.

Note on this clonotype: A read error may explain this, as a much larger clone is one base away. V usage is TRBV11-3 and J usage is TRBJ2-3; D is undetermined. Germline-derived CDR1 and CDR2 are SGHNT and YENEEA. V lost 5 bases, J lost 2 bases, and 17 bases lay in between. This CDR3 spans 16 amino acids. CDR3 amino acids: CASSAGRSIVTDTQYF. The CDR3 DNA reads TGTGCCAGCAGCGCTGGACGGAGTATCGTCACAGATACGCAGTATTTT.